A selection of T cell receptor beta chains follows, all from one sample in a study of blood T cells in healthy people across ages. MiXCR, run by TCRdb on the 5' RACE reads, gives a single entry per CDR3 protein. Here the sample spans 1.5 million to 2 million distinct CDR3 sequences, 25% to 30% being singletons. The specimen sequenced was blood. The source is a woman aged 25 to 45 in good health. Both conserved end residues are part of each CDR3. A D gene is named only where the DNA matches it firmly. Only part of the rows carry a size: once, few, many, or a class if the clone is expanded.

>TRBV6-4|-|few|TRBJ2-2
CASSARLGTGELFF
TGTGCCAGCAGTGCTCGTTTAGGTACCGGGGAGCTGTTTTTT
>TRBV27|-|many|TRBJ2-7
CASSFRIGYEQYF
TGTGCCAGCAGTTTTCGGATCGGATACGAGCAGTACTTC
>TRBV7-2|-|many|TRBJ2-7
CASSLNFPYEQYF
TGTGCCAGCAGCTTAAACTTTCCCTACGAGCAGTACTTC
>TRBV6-5|-|-|TRBJ1-1
CASTPHRWDMSTEAFF
TGTGCCAGCACTCCCCACCGGTGGGACATGTCCACTGAAGCTTTCTTT
>TRBV20-1|-|few|TRBJ1-2
CSAPQGIYGYTF
TGCAGTGCACCTCAGGGGATCTATGGCTACACCTTC
>TRBV13|-|-|TRBJ2-1
CASSLGGLAYYKEQFF
TGTGCCAGCAGCTTAGGCGGCCTAGCGTACTACAAAGAGCAGTTCTTC
>TRBV2|-|many|TRBJ2-7
CASSEGADIYEQYF
TGTGCCAGCAGTGAGGGGGCAGATATCTACGAGCAGTACTTC
>TRBV2|-|few|TRBJ2-7
CASSNGGNLYEQYF
TGTGCCAGCAGCAACGGAGGAAACCTCTACGAGCAGTACTTC
>TRBV9|TRBD2|-|TRBJ2-3
CASSARGLADTDTQYF
TGTGCCAGCAGCGCTAGAGGGCTAGCGGACACAGATACGCAGTATTTT
>TRBV21-1|-|-|TRBJ2-3
CASSKGPRGRPTDTQYF
TGTGCCAGCAGCAAGGGTCCCAGAGGGCGACCCACAGATACGCAGTATTTT
>TRBV20-1|-|once|TRBJ1-1
CSARNRYTEAFF
TGCAGTGCTAGAAACAGATACACTGAAGCTTTCTTT